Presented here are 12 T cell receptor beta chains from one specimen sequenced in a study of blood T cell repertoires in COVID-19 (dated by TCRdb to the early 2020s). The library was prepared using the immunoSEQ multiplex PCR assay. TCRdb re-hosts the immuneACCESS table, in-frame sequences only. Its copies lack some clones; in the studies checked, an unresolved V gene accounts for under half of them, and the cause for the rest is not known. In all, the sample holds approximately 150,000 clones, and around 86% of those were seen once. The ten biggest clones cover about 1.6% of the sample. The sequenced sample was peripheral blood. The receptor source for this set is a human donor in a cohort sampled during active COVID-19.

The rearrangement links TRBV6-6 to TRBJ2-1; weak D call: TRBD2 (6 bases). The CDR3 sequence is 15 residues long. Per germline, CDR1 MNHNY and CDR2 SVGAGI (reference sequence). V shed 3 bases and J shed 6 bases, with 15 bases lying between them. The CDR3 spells CASSYGGVGGNEQFF. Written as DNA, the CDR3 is TGTGCCAGCAGTTATGGAGGCGTGGGAGGCAATGAGCAGTTCTTC.

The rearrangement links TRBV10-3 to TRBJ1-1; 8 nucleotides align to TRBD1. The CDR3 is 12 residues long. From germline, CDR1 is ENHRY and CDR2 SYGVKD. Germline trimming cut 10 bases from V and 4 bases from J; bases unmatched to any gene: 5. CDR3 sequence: CASHRGGTEAFF. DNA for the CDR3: TGTGCCAGCCACAGGGGGGGCACTGAAGCTTTCTTT.

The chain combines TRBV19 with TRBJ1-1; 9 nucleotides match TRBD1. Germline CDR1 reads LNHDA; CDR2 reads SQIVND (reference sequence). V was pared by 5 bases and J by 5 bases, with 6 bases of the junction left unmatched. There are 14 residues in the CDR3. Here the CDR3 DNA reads TGTGCCAGTAGTCCGCGACAGGGGGGAACTGAAGCTTTCTTT. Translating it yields CASSPRQGGTEAFF. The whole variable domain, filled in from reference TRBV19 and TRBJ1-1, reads DGGITQSPKYLFRKEGQNVTLSCEQNLNHDAMYWYRQDPGQGLRLIYYSQIVNDFQKGDIAEGYSVSREKKESFPLTVTSAQKNPTAFYLCASSPRQGGTEAFFGQGTRLTVV.

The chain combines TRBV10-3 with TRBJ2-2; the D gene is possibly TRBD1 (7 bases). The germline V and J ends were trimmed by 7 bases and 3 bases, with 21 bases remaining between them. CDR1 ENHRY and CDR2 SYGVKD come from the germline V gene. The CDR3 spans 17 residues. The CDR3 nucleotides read TGTGCCATCAAAGGAGGGGGCGATACTTGGGACACCGGGGAGCTGTTTTTT. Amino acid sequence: CAIKGGGDTWDTGELFF.

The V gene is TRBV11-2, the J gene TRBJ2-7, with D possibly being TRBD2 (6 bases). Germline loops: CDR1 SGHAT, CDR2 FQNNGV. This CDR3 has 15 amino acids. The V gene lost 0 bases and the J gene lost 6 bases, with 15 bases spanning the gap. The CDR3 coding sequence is TGTGCCAGCAGCTTAGATCTTACAGCCGGGGGCGAGCAGTACTTC. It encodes CASSLDLTAGGEQYF.

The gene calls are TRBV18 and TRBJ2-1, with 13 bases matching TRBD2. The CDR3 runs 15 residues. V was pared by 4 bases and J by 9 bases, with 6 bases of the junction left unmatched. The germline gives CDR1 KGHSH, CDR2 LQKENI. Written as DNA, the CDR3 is TGTGCCAGCTCACTCACTAGCGGGAGGGGTGTTGAGCAGTTCTTC. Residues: CASSLTSGRGVEQFF.

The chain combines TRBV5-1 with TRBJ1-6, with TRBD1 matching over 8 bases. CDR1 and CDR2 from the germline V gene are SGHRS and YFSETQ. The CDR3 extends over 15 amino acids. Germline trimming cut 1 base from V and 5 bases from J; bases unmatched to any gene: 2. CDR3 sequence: CASSLWTGNNSPLHF. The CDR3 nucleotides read TGCGCCAGCAGCTTGTGGACAGGGAATAATTCACCCCTCCACTTT.

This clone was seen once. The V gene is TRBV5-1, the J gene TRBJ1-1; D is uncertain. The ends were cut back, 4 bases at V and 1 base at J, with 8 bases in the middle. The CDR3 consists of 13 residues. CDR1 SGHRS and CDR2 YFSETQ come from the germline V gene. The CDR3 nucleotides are TGCGCCAGCAGCCTGACACGGAACACTGAAGCTTTCTTT. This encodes CASSLTRNTEAFF.

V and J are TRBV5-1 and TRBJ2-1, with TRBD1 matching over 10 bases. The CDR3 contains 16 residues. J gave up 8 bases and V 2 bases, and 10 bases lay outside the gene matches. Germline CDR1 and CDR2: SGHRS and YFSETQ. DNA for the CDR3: TGCGCCAGCAGCTTTGGTGGTGACAGGGGGCTTTATGAGCAGTTCTTC. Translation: CASSFGGDRGLYEQFF.

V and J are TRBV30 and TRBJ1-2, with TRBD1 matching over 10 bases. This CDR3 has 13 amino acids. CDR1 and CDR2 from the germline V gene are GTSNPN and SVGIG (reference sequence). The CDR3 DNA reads TGTGCTTGGGCCGGGGACAGGGGTTTTGGCTACACCTTC. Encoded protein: CAWAGDRGFGYTF.

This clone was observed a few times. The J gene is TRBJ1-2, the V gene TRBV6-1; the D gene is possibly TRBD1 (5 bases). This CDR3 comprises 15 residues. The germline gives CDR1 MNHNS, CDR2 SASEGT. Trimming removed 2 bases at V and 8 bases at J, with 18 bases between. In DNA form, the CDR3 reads TGTGCCAGCAGTGAATGGGGGGGAATCCAGGGAGGCTACACCTTC. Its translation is CASSEWGGIQGGYTF.

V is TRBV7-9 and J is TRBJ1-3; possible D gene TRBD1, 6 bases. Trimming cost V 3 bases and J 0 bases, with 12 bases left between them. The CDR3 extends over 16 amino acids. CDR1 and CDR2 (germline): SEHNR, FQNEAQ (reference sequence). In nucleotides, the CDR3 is TGTGCCAGCAGCTTTTCGACAGGTTACTCTGGAAACACCATATATTTT. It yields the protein CASSFSTGYSGNTIYF.